These 12 T cell receptor beta chains originate from one sample sequenced in a study of CD8 T cells in ankylosing spondylitis. TCRdb re-analysed the 5' RACE reads in MiXCR, keeping a single row per CDR3 protein. The table includes 250,000 to 350,000 distinct CDR3 sequences, 20% detected once. Material for sequencing was blood, either unsorted or a sorted T cell fraction (not recorded which). The receptors shown here come from a male donor with ankylosing spondylitis or in good health (not recorded which).

The CDR3 DNA follows: TGTGCCAGCTCCGGCTCGGGGCCCAGCTCCTACGAGCAGTACGTC. Residues: CASSGSGPSSYEQYV. The chain uses TRBV5-6 and TRBJ2-7; D is possibly TRBD1 or TRBD2 (5 bases each). CDR1 and CDR2 (germline): SGHDT, YYEEEE. V was shortened by 7 bases and J by 0 bases, with 17 bases between the two germline ends. The CDR3 totals 15 residues.

The CDR3 is CASSDLVMSPEQYV. The CDR3 nucleotides are TGTGCCAGCAGTGATTTGGTTATGAGTCCCGAGCAGTACGTC. The chain carries TRBV2 and TRBJ2-7; D is unclear. CDR3 length: 14 residues. The germline V and J ends were trimmed by 3 bases and 6 bases, with 15 bases remaining between them. Per the germline V gene, CDR1 is SNHLY and CDR2 is FYNNEI.

J is TRBJ2-1 and V is TRBV7-6; 8 bases line up with TRBD2. Germline V gene lookup returns CDR1 SGHVS and CDR2 FNYEAQ. V was clipped by 5 bases and J by 5 bases; unmatched bases: 5. The CDR3 is 14 residues long. CDR3 in DNA: TGTGCCAGCAGCCGGGGGCGGGAGGACAATGAGCAGTTCTTC. It encodes CASSRGREDNEQFF.

This clonotype appeared a few times. V gene TRBV5-1 combines with J gene TRBJ2-5; D call uncertain. The ends were cut back, 0 bases at V and 5 bases at J, with 17 bases in the middle. This CDR3 contains 16 residues. Germline lookup yields CDR1 SGHRS and CDR2 YFSETQ. CDR3 protein: CASSLAGQRMKETQYF. CDR3 bases: TGCGCCAGCAGCTTGGCTGGGCAGCGTATGAAGGAGACCCAGTACTTC. Combining the CDR3 with reference TRBV5-1 and TRBJ2-5 gives the whole variable domain KAGVTQTPRYLIKTRGQQVTLSCSPISGHRSVSWYQQTPGQGLQFLFEYFSETQRNKGNFPGRFSGRQFSNSRSEMNVSTLELGDSALYLCASSLAGQRMKETQYFGPGTRLLVL.

V gene TRBV27 combines with J gene TRBJ2-1, with TRBD1 identical over 8 bases. CDR3 length: 16 residues. Trimming at V came to 6 bases and at J to 0 bases, leaving 7 bases not matched to a gene. Germline V lookup: CDR1 MNHEY, CDR2 SMNVEV (reference sequence). This CDR3 is CASSQNRGSSYNEQFF. The CDR3 DNA reads as TGTGCCAGCAGCCAAAACAGGGGGTCCTCCTACAATGAGCAGTTCTTC.

This clonotype was recorded a few times. The V gene is TRBV5-1, the J gene TRBJ2-6; possibly TRBD2 for D (5 bases). Germline values: CDR1 SGHRS, CDR2 YFSETQ. V dropped 4 bases and J dropped 0 bases, with 14 bases sitting between them. This CDR3 is built from 17 residues. The CDR3 protein is CASSEPGFNSGANVLTF. CDR3 sequence (DNA): TGCGCCAGCAGCGAACCGGGATTTAACTCTGGGGCCAACGTCCTGACTTTC.

This clonotype was recorded many times. The chain links TRBV2 to TRBJ2-5; no definite D call. The CDR3 consists of 11 residues. Trimming removed 8 bases from V and 2 bases from J, with 6 bases in between. The germline V gene encodes CDR1 SNHLY and CDR2 FYNNEI. CDR3 coding DNA: TGTGCCAGCGCACAGCAAGAGACCCAGTACTTC. This gives the protein CASAQQETQYF.

This chain joins TRBV5-6 and TRBJ1-2; 7 bases are shared with TRBD1. Trimming took 2 bases from V and 2 from J; bases not matched to a gene: 6. CDR1 SGHDT and CDR2 YYEEEE come from the germline V gene. This CDR3 contains 15 residues. The chain's CDR3 is CASSLMTGINYGYTF. CDR3 sequence (DNA): TGTGCCAGCAGCTTAATGACAGGGATAAACTATGGCTACACCTTC.

The chain carries TRBV20-1 and TRBJ2-1; 10 bases agree with TRBD2. The germline CDR1 and CDR2 sequences are DFQATT and SNEGSKA (reference sequence). The CDR3 consists of 19 residues. With 3 bases clipped from V and 6 bases from J, the junction kept 20 bases outside the gene matches. DNA of the CDR3: TGCAGTGCTAGGGCTCTAGCGGGAGAAGAACAGACCACCGTCAATGAGCAGTTCTTC. Translation gives CSARALAGEEQTTVNEQFF.

This clonotype turned up a few times. The chain carries TRBV29-1 and TRBJ2-1; 13 nucleotides agree with TRBD2. The CDR3 is 17 residues long. CDR1 and CDR2 from the germline V gene are SQVTM and ANQGSEA. With V trimmed by 3 bases and J by 8 bases, 13 bases remained unmatched. In DNA, the CDR3 is TGCAGCGTTGATTCCGGGACTAGCGGGGAACGTGGATATGAGCAGTTCTTC. This sequence encodes CSVDSGTSGERGYEQFF.

V is TRBV29-1 and J is TRBJ2-1, with 10 positions matching TRBD2. V gave up 4 bases and J gave up 0 bases; unmatched junction bases: 9. The CDR3 length is 17 residues. The germline gives CDR1 SQVTM, CDR2 ANQGSEA. CDR3 in amino acids: CSVVRTSGRSSYNEQFF. CDR3 coding DNA: TGCAGCGTTGTAAGGACTAGCGGTCGGAGCTCCTACAATGAGCAGTTCTTC.

This clonotype was counted once. The genes are TRBV29-1 and TRBJ1-2; D not certain. V was cut by 0 bases and J by 0 bases, with 8 bases left in between. CDR1 and CDR2 from the germline V gene are SQVTM and ANQGSEA. This CDR3 has 14 residues. CDR3 in amino acids: CSVEEDYTNYGYTF. CDR3 DNA: TGCAGCGTTGAAGAGGATTACACTAACTATGGCTACACCTTC.